The clone carrying this TCR beta chain has just a few counts. Its target is not known. These data are taken from a study of beta chain features in type 1 diabetes. The whole isolated RNA underwent reverse transcription, so sequencing captured expressed TCRB transcripts. An average roughly 3.6 million reads came from naive, central memory and regulatory T cell samples. The method was immunoSEQ multiplex PCR; TCRdb's version includes in-frame clones alone and lacks a portion of them. This sample has hundreds of thousands of clones, with more than 11% found just once. The V end lost 4 bases, the J end lost 5 bases, and 17 bases lay between the germline ends. The CDR3 has 15 residues. Germline lookup yields CDR1 SNHLY and CDR2 FYNNEI. Study-wide results and caveats: Compared with healthy donors, patients appeared to share more similar naive, central memory and regulatory TCRB repertoires. Cells with high TCR expression could be over-represented when cDNA is sequenced. Type 1 diabetes patients had TCRB CDR3s that were shorter (moderately but significantly so) in all four CD4+ subsets.

The sequencing input was naive CD4+ T cells from blood. The rearrangement links TRBV2 to TRBJ1-1, with D uncertain. The TCR comes from a young man in good health. This CDR3 reads CASSGTRAPGTEAFF. The CDR3 region has the DNA TGTGCCAGCAGTGGTACCCGGGCTCCGGGGACTGAAGCTTTCTTT.